This T cell receptor (beta chain) derives from a study of blood T cell repertoires in COVID-19. The participants were between roughly 18 and 100 years old and came from some 23 US areas. In the authors' methods: Reference gene primer amplification yielded estimated nucleated cell counts. Assay used: immunoSEQ multiplex PCR; TCRdb lists only in-frame clones, some missing. V and J calls and clone size come straight from that table; D and trimming were deduced from the DNA. The profile shows over 150,000 clones, approximately 89% of them singletons. Only one count was recorded for this clone. V shed 1 base and J shed 2 bases, with 9 bases lying between them. The length of the CDR3 is 14 residues. Germline CDR1 reads KGHSH; CDR2 reads LQKENI.

This sequence was found in a man in his forties who had recovered from COVID-19. The chain recombines TRBV18 with TRBJ2-7; D is uncertain. What was sequenced was PBMCs or T cells enriched from blood (not recorded which). CDR3 in amino acids: CASSPLQATYEQYF. The CDR3 DNA sequence: TGTGCCAGCTCACCACTTCAGGCCACCTACGAGCAGTACTTC.